This record concerns one T cell receptor beta chain sequence. The assay was immunoSEQ multiplex PCR, and TCRdb's table has in-frame clones only and misses some. The table includes 200,000 to 250,000 clones, 70% to 90% detected once. This record comes from a study of blood T cell repertoires in COVID-19. Study as a whole: The samples span acute and convalescent COVID-19 from the United States, Italy and Spain.

V dropped 3 bases and J dropped 4 bases, with 15 bases sitting between them. This CDR3 contains 15 residues. Germline V lookup: CDR1 LGHDT, CDR2 YNNKEL (reference sequence). The chain employs TRBV3-1 (or the pseudogene TRBV3-2) and TRBJ2-5; D may be TRBD1 (6 bases). The receptor comes from a woman aged 55-69 years with active or convalescent COVID-19. The material sequenced was peripheral blood. The DNA of the CDR3 is TGTGCCAGCAGCCACCCAGGGAGAGGGGGAGAGACCCAGTACTTC. This encodes CASSHPGRGGETQYF.